The entry that follows covers one T cell receptor beta chain sequence. This entry is derived from a study of T cell responses to AZD1222 COVID-19 vaccine. This CDR3 has 16 residues. The V gene's germline CDR1 is SGHDT and CDR2 YYEEEE. The ends were cut back, 2 bases at V and 3 bases at J, with 17 bases in the middle. Profiling relied on immunoSEQ multiplex PCR, and the TCRdb table lists in-frame clones only, not all of them. The profile covers 160,000 or so clones, with 75% to 90% appearing a single time and about 9.8% taken by the ten largest. The chain recombines TRBV5-6 with TRBJ1-1; D remains unclear. The TCR sequence derives from an adult who received the AZD1222 COVID-19 vaccine. The source was peripheral blood, collected 28 days after the second AZD1222 dose. The CDR3 reads CASSLGQVHQYTEAFF. The CDR3 region has the DNA TGTGCCAGCAGCTTAGGTCAGGTACACCAGTACACTGAAGCTTTCTTT.